These T cell receptor beta chains were read from a single sample in a study of T cell responses to AZD1222 COVID-19 vaccine. Sequencing used immunoSEQ multiplex PCR; TCRdb keeps in-frame clones, though not all of them. Here the sample spans over 100,000 clones, around 86% being singletons. The source material was peripheral blood, sampled on day 0 of AZD1222 vaccination. These receptors all come from an adult in good health. CDR3s include the opening cysteine and the closing phenylalanine or tryptophan. A D gene is named only where the DNA matches it firmly. Some rows have no size entry. The others give once, few or many, or a class for an expanded clone.

j_call	clone_size	v_call	d_call	cdr3_aa	cdr3_nt
TRBJ2-6	.	TRBV5-5	.	CASSTGVGAGANVLTF	TGTGCCAGCAGCACCGGCGTGGGGGCTGGGGCCAACGTCCTGACTTTC
TRBJ1-3	.	TRBV19	.	CASRPQGSSGNTIYF	TGTGCCAGTAGACCTCAGGGGTCTTCCGGAAACACCATATATTTT
TRBJ1-1	.	TRBV15	.	CATSRVRGGANTEAFF	TGTGCCACCAGCAGAGTGAGGGGAGGGGCGAACACTGAAGCTTTCTTT
TRBJ1-5	.	TRBV18	.	CASSQTPVGQPQHF	TGTGCCAGCTCACAGACCCCGGTAGGTCAGCCCCAGCATTTT
TRBJ2-1	.	TRBV4-2	TRBD2	CASRDGGAISEQFF	TGTGCCAGCAGGGACGGGGGGGCCATCAGTGAGCAGTTCTTC
TRBJ1-6	.	TRBV28	TRBD1	CASSFLPGQGASPLHF	TGTGCCAGCAGTTTTCTCCCGGGACAGGGGGCATCACCCCTCCACTTT
TRBJ2-7	.	TRBV5-5	.	CASSLEDWDLEQYF	TGTGCCAGCAGCTTAGAGGACTGGGATCTCGAGCAGTACTTC
TRBJ1-5	.	TRBV7-6	.	CASSDRPAPDQPQHF	TGTGCCAGCAGCGACCGACCGGCGCCTGATCAGCCCCAGCATTTT
TRBJ2-7	.	TRBV10-1	.	CASSDSFWDEQYF	TGCGCCAGCAGTGACAGCTTTTGGGACGAGCAGTACTTC
TRBJ2-7	.	TRBV13	.	CASSLAGIERYEQYF	TGTGCCAGCAGCCTGGCGGGGATCGAACGGTACGAGCAGTACTTC
TRBJ2-3	.	TRBV5-8	.	CASSRGSFGTDTQYF	TGTGCCAGCAGCCGGGGTTCGTTTGGCACAGATACGCAGTATTTT
TRBJ1-2	.	TRBV2	.	CASSAGGAASGYTF	TGTGCCAGCAGTGCGGGTGGTGCAGCTTCGGGCTACACCTTC
TRBJ2-7	.	TRBV5-4	.	CASSPSAKYGSYEQYF	TGTGCCAGCAGCCCGAGCGCGAAGTACGGCTCCTACGAGCAGTACTTC
TRBJ1-2	.	TRBV10-3	.	CAIRGSGTTRYGYTF	TGTGCCATCAGGGGGAGCGGGACTACTAGGTATGGCTACACCTTC
TRBJ2-3	.	TRBV29-1	TRBD1	CSVERVGQVGTDTQYF	TGCAGCGTTGAAAGAGTGGGACAGGTGGGGACAGATACGCAGTATTTT
TRBJ2-2	.	TRBV11-2	TRBD1	CASSLEWTGGTGELFF	TGTGCCAGCAGCTTAGAGTGGACAGGGGGTACGGGGGAGCTGTTTTTT
TRBJ2-7	once	TRBV6-5	.	CASRTGGPSYEQYF	TGTGCCAGCAGGACAGGTGGCCCCTCCTACGAGCAGTACTTC
TRBJ1-2	.	TRBV12-3/TRBV12-4	.	CASSQGPYGYTF	TGTGCCAGCAGTCAGGGCCCATATGGCTACACCTTC
TRBJ1-6	.	TRBV11-3	.	CASSLGAYNSPLHF	TGTGCCAGCAGCTTAGGGGCCTATAATTCACCCCTCCACTTT
TRBJ1-4	.	TRBV5-1	.	CASSLVQLKGKLFF	TGCGCCAGCAGCTTGGTCCAGCTTAAGGGAAAACTGTTTTTT
TRBJ2-5	.	TRBV7-8	.	CASSPSIETQYF	TGTGCCAGCAGCCCCTCCATAGAGACCCAGTACTTC
TRBJ1-2	.	TRBV10-3	.	CAISEGPQGYGYTF	TGTGCCATCAGTGAGGGCCCTCAAGGCTATGGCTACACCTTC
TRBJ2-7	few	TRBV28	.	CASSYRARYEQYF	TGTGCCAGCAGTTACAGGGCTCGCTACGAGCAGTACTTC
TRBJ2-7	once	TRBV18	.	CASSPGAPYEQYF	TGTGCCAGCTCCCCTGGCGCACCCTACGAGCAGTACTTC
TRBJ2-5	.	TRBV2	TRBD2	CASSGERGLQETQYF	TGTGCCAGCAGTGGGGAGCGGGGTCTCCAAGAGACCCAGTACTTC
TRBJ2-7	.	TRBV3-1/TRBV3-2	.	CASSQEIYEQYF	TGTGCCAGCAGCCAAGAAATCTACGAGCAGTACTTC
TRBJ2-7	once	TRBV3-1/TRBV3-2	.	CASSQDGYEQYF	TGTGCCAGCAGCCAAGACGGGTACGAGCAGTACTTC
TRBJ1-1	many	TRBV12-3/TRBV12-4	.	CASSLGPNTEAFF	TGTGCCAGCAGTTTAGGTCCTAACACTGAAGCTTTCTTT
TRBJ1-6	once	TRBV7-9	.	CASSNDFRQNSPLHF	TGTGCCAGCAGCAACGACTTCCGACAGAATTCACCCCTCCACTTT
TRBJ2-7	.	TRBV18	TRBD1	CASSPLTGGIHEQYF	TGTGCCAGCTCACCGCTGACAGGGGGTATACACGAGCAGTACTTC
TRBJ1-1	.	TRBV9	TRBD1	CASSVDPTGGGEAFF	TGTGCCAGCAGCGTAGACCCTACAGGGGGAGGGGAAGCTTTCTTT
TRBJ1-6	.	TRBV7-2	TRBD1	CASSLVGTVSSPLHF	TGTGCCAGCAGCTTAGTTGGGACAGTTTCGTCGCCCCTCCACTTT
TRBJ1-1	.	TRBV9	TRBD1	CASSFGIQGALDTEAFF	TGTGCCAGCAGCTTTGGAATCCAGGGGGCACTGGATACTGAAGCTTTCTTT
TRBJ1-2	.	TRBV29-1	TRBD1	CSVQTGELGYTF	TGCAGCGTACAGACAGGGGAGCTTGGCTACACCTTC
TRBJ1-1	few	TRBV19	.	CASSGDEAFF	TGTGCCAGTAGTGGGGATGAAGCTTTCTTT
TRBJ2-2	.	TRBV27	TRBD2	CASSSPSGRGALNTGELFF	TGTGCCAGCAGTTCCCCCTCCGGGCGGGGGGCCCTGAACACCGGGGAGCTGTTTTTT
TRBJ1-1	.	TRBV6-5	.	CASSYSGAPNTEAFF	TGTGCCAGCAGTTACTCGGGGGCACCCAACACTGAAGCTTTCTTT
TRBJ2-1	.	TRBV11-3	.	CASSLFPNNEQFF	TGTGCCAGCAGCTTATTTCCAAACAATGAGCAGTTCTTC
TRBJ1-1	.	TRBV7-9	.	CASSGVWVTEAFF	TGTGCCAGCAGCGGGGTATGGGTCACTGAAGCTTTCTTT
TRBJ2-3	.	TRBV4-3	.	CASSQGVASGFTDTQYF	TGCGCCAGCAGCCAAGGGGTGGCCAGCGGATTCACAGATACGCAGTATTTT
TRBJ2-7	.	TRBV18	.	CASHEGTDEQYF	TGTGCCAGCCACGAAGGGACCGACGAGCAGTACTTC
TRBJ2-1	.	TRBV7-9	TRBD2	CASSLGGGTANNEQFF	TGTGCCAGCAGCTTAGGCGGGGGTACGGCTAATAATGAGCAGTTCTTC
TRBJ2-2	.	TRBV12-5	TRBD2	CASGTGGKDTGELFF	TGTGCTAGTGGTACCGGGGGGAAGGACACCGGGGAGCTGTTTTTT
TRBJ2-2	.	TRBV19	TRBD1	CASTPLGTANTGELFF	TGTGCCAGTACCCCCTTGGGGACAGCGAACACCGGGGAGCTGTTTTTT
TRBJ1-3	once	TRBV11-2	.	CASSLDRPNSGNTIYF	TGTGCCAGCAGCTTAGACCGACCCAACTCTGGAAACACCATATATTTT
TRBJ1-1	.	TRBV19	TRBD1	CASSRLQGAEAFF	TGTGCCAGTAGTCGACTTCAGGGGGCGGAAGCTTTCTTT
TRBJ2-3	.	TRBV10-3	.	CAINSGAGDTQYF	TGTGCCATCAATTCTGGGGCAGGTGATACGCAGTATTTT
TRBJ1-1	.	TRBV4-1	.	CASSHLARGEAFF	TGCGCCAGCAGCCATCTGGCACGGGGTGAAGCTTTCTTT
TRBJ2-3	.	TRBV23-1	TRBD2	CASSTQTSPSHSSTDTQYF	TGCGCCAGCAGTACCCAGACTAGCCCAAGTCATTCTAGCACAGATACGCAGTATTTT
TRBJ2-1	.	TRBV19	.	CASSNRQFNEQFF	TGTGCCAGTAGTAATAGGCAGTTTAATGAGCAGTTCTTC
TRBJ1-6	.	TRBV19	TRBD1	CASNRGRNSPLHF	TGTGCCTCTAACAGGGGGCGTAATTCACCCCTCCACTTT
TRBJ2-7	many	TRBV28	.	CASSLGYEQYF	TGTGCCAGCAGTTTAGGCTACGAGCAGTACTTC
TRBJ1-5	once	TRBV4-2	TRBD1	CASSQEGQGADNQPQHF	TGTGCCAGCAGCCAAGAGGGCCAGGGGGCTGACAATCAGCCCCAGCATTTT
TRBJ1-1	.	TRBV5-1	.	CASSLASRSGTEAFF	TGCGCCAGCAGCTTGGCTTCTCGAAGTGGGACTGAAGCTTTCTTT
TRBJ1-6	.	TRBV11-2	.	CASSLAGTVNSPLHF	TGTGCCAGCAGCTTAGCCGGGACGGTAAATTCACCCCTCCACTTT
TRBJ1-5	once	TRBV6-5	TRBD1	CASHQRQQGSQPQHF	TGTGCCAGCCACCAACGCCAACAGGGGAGTCAGCCCCAGCATTTT
TRBJ1-1	.	TRBV5-4	.	CASRFDTNTEAFF	TGTGCCAGCAGGTTTGACACGAACACTGAAGCTTTCTTT